The 27 T cell receptor beta chains below all came from one sample that was sequenced in a study of T-cell memory formation after mild COVID-19. Using its own MiXCR run on the 5' RACE reads, TCRdb lists one record per CDR3 protein. The data show approximately 50,000 distinct CDR3 sequences, 12% seen once. The specimen sequenced was PBMCs or a T cell subset sorted from them (not recorded which). These receptors all stem from a young man who had mild COVID-19 (a few samples of this study predate the infection). Cell type and time point are not known.

This clonotype was picked up many times. V usage is TRBV7-2 and J usage is TRBJ2-1; D is perhaps TRBD1 (5 bases). Germline V gene lookup returns CDR1 SGHTA and CDR2 FQGNSA. Trimming pared 5 bases from V and 4 bases from J, leaving 15 bases between. The CDR3 totals 15 residues. This CDR3 is CASSPAAGPYNEQFF. In DNA form, the CDR3 reads TGTGCCAGCAGCCCCGCGGCAGGGCCATACAATGAGCAGTTCTTC.

The sample holds a few counts of this clonotype. This rearrangement joins TRBV7-2 to TRBJ2-3, with 9 positions matching TRBD2. The CDR3 runs to 14 residues. Germline trimming cut 5 bases from V and 5 bases from J; bases unmatched to any gene: 5. CDR1 is SGHTA and CDR2 is FQGNSA in the germline V gene. The CDR3 is CASSLAGGLDTQYF. The DNA for the CDR3 is TGTGCCAGCAGCCTCGCGGGGGGGCTAGATACGCAGTATTTT.

Within the sample, this clonotype is medium-sized. The chain uses TRBV7-6 and TRBJ2-5; no firm D call. Germline values: CDR1 SGHVS, CDR2 FNYEAQ. Trimming removed 5 bases from V and 5 bases from J, with 6 bases in between. CDR3 length equals 11 residues. CDR3 amino acids: CASSPGETQYF. For the CDR3, the DNA is TGTGCCAGCAGCCCTGGGGAGACCCAGTACTTC.

V and J are TRBV12-3 or TRBV12-4 and TRBJ2-3, with D possibly being TRBD1 or TRBD2 (5 bases each). Trimming pared 5 bases from V and 0 bases from J, leaving 12 bases between. The CDR3 has 15 amino acids. The CDR3 spells CASSTGTLSTDTQYF. The CDR3 coding sequence is TGTGCCAGCAGTACCGGGACGCTTAGCACAGATACGCAGTATTTT.

This clonotype occurred a few times. V is TRBV6-5 and J is TRBJ1-1; D gene unclear. The CDR3 runs 15 residues. Germline CDR1 and CDR2: MNHEY and SVGAGI. V was trimmed by 4 bases and J by 7 bases, leaving 19 bases between them. CDR3 loop: CASSSRTNLGREAFF. CDR3 coding DNA: TGTGCCAGCAGTTCTCGCACCAACCTCGGACGTGAAGCTTTCTTT.

This clonotype came up many times. The chain carries TRBV10-2 and TRBJ2-3, with 13 bases that match TRBD2. This CDR3 comprises 14 residues. V dropped 6 bases and J dropped 6; count of bases not matched to a gene: 3. CDR1 and CDR2 from the germline V gene are WSHSY and SAAADI. DNA of the CDR3: TGCGCCAGCAGACTAGCGGGGGGGGCGGATACGCAGTATTTT. Protein sequence: CASRLAGGADTQYF.

This clonotype came up a few times. V gene TRBV6-4 combines with J gene TRBJ2-3, with 7 bases fitting TRBD2. Germline V gene lookup returns CDR1 MRHNA and CDR2 SNTAGT. J gave up 4 bases and V 2 bases, and 6 bases lay outside the gene matches. CDR3 length equals 15 residues. The CDR3 sequence: CASSDGAGEADTQYF. As DNA, the CDR3 is TGTGCCAGCAGTGACGGGGCGGGGGAGGCAGATACGCAGTATTTT.

V gene TRBV20-1 combines with J gene TRBJ1-1, with unresolved D. The CDR3 runs to 14 residues. The V gene lost 2 bases and the J gene lost 3 bases, with 13 bases spanning the gap. Germline V gene data show CDR1 as DFQATT and CDR2 as SNEGSKA (reference sequence). The DNA for the CDR3 is TGCAGTGCTAGACGACCGCCGGTTGACACTGAAGCTTTCTTT. It translates to CSARRPPVDTEAFF.

A few counts support this clonotype. This chain uses TRBV4-3 with TRBJ1-2; 10 nucleotides agree with TRBD1. From germline, CDR1 is LGHNA and CDR2 YSLEER. V was clipped by 4 bases and J by 2 bases; unmatched bases: 1. The CDR3 runs to 14 residues. In DNA form, the CDR3 reads TGCGCCAGCAGCCCGGGACAGGGGAACTATGGCTACACCTTC. This gives the protein CASSPGQGNYGYTF.

This clonotype was picked up a small number of times. V usage is TRBV7-2 and J usage is TRBJ2-3; D uncertain. This CDR3 is built from 12 residues. Germline V gene lookup returns CDR1 SGHTA and CDR2 FQGNSA. The germline V and J ends were trimmed by 6 bases and 2 bases, with 6 bases remaining between them. The CDR3 loop is CASRPYTDTQYF. The CDR3 DNA is TGTGCCAGCAGGCCTTACACAGATACGCAGTATTTT.

This clonotype was seen many times. The chain carries TRBV6-5 and TRBJ2-1; TRBD2 might be the D (5 bases). V shed 8 bases and J shed 0 bases, with 17 bases lying between them. The CDR3 is made up of 16 amino acids. Germline CDR1 reads MNHEY; CDR2 reads SVGAGI. The CDR3 nucleotides are TGTGCCAGCGGCCATAGGTCTGGGAGCTCCTACAATGAGCAGTTCTTC. Its protein is CASGHRSGSSYNEQFF.

This clonotype was detected a few times. CDR3 in amino acids: CASSQEQGPNSPLHF. In nucleotides, the CDR3 is TGTGCCAGCAGCCAAGAGCAGGGTCCGAATTCACCCCTCCACTTT. The rearrangement uses TRBV4-2 and TRBJ1-6; tentatively, D is TRBD1 (5 bases). The V gene's germline CDR1 is LGHNA and CDR2 YNFKEQ. Trimming cost V 0 bases and J 7 bases, with 10 bases left between them. This CDR3 has 15 amino acids.

This clonotype has at least ten counts. The chain joins TRBV5-4 to TRBJ2-1, with 10 bases matching TRBD2. CDR3 size: 15 residues. CDR1 is SGHNT, CDR2 YYREEE, per germline (reference sequence). J gave up 5 bases and V 5 bases, and 7 bases lay outside the gene matches. The chain's CDR3 is CASRRTSGINNEQFF. The CDR3 DNA reads as TGTGCCAGCAGGCGGACTAGCGGAATAAACAATGAGCAGTTCTTC.

The table lists this clonotype with a few counts. The chain carries TRBV10-2 and TRBJ2-6; TRBD2 aligns across 7 bases. J was trimmed by 0 bases and V by 4 bases; bases with no gene match: 6. This CDR3 comprises 17 residues. CDR1 is WSHSY, CDR2 SAAADI, per germline. The CDR3 protein is CASSGGGTNSGANVLTF. DNA for the CDR3: TGCGCCAGCAGTGGTGGGGGGACTAACTCTGGGGCCAACGTCCTGACTTTC.

This clonotype was counted many times. The rearrangement joins TRBV6-4 to TRBJ2-2; TRBD2 might be the D (6 bases). The germline V gene encodes CDR1 MRHNA and CDR2 SNTAGT. The V and J ends lost 3 bases and 4 bases respectively, with 6 bases between them. This CDR3 has 13 amino acids. The CDR3 protein is CASSETSTGELFF. The CDR3 bases are TGTGCCAGCAGTGAGACTAGCACCGGGGAGCTGTTTTTT.

This clonotype was seen a handful of times. V gene TRBV9 combines with J gene TRBJ2-1, with D unresolved. CDR3 length: 15 amino acids. V gave up 2 bases and J gave up 4 bases, with 13 bases separating them. Germline CDR1 SGDLS, CDR2 YYNGEE. This CDR3 reads CASSVGSVLYNEQFF. The CDR3 nucleotides are TGTGCCAGCAGCGTGGGCAGTGTACTTTACAATGAGCAGTTCTTC.

The chain carries TRBV6-2 or TRBV6-3 and TRBJ2-7; D remains ambiguous. With 5 bases removed from V and 0 bases from J, the gap between germline ends came to 8 bases. Per the germline V gene, CDR1 is MNHEY and CDR2 is SVGEGT. CDR3 length: 13 amino acids. In DNA form, the CDR3 reads TGTGCCAGCAGTCCTTACTCCTCCTACGAGCAGTACTTC. It is translated as CASSPYSSYEQYF.

This clonotype occurred many times. The chain has TRBV4-1 and TRBJ2-5; 7 bases fit TRBD2. The germline V gene encodes CDR1 MGHRA and CDR2 YSYEKL. V shed 4 bases and J 5 bases; nucleotides not matched to a gene: 16. The CDR3 is 17 residues long. CDR3 residues: CASSPWGSGPLGETQYF. The CDR3 DNA reads as TGCGCCAGCAGCCCCTGGGGTAGCGGGCCTTTGGGGGAGACCCAGTACTTC.

The chain uses TRBV29-1 and TRBJ2-2; TRBD1 agrees at 8 bases. The V and J ends lost 7 bases and 4 bases, in that order; junction bases with no gene match: 8. The germline V gene has CDR1 SQVTM and CDR2 ANQGSEA. There are 14 residues in the CDR3. The CDR3: CSADTGGSTGELFF. CDR3 bases: TGCAGCGCAGACACAGGGGGGAGCACCGGGGAGCTGTTTTTT.

This clonotype was counted at least ten times. The chain is built from TRBV5-5 and TRBJ2-7; D is uncertain. Per the germline V gene, CDR1 is SGHKS and CDR2 is YYEKEE (reference sequence). There are 12 residues in the CDR3. The V end was cut by 4 bases, the J end by 0 bases, with 5 bases between. CDR3 protein: CASSLTSYEQYF. For the CDR3, the DNA is TGTGCCAGCAGCCTCACCTCCTACGAGCAGTACTTC.

Only a few counts were recorded for this clonotype. This chain connects TRBV24-1 to TRBJ2-3; TRBD1 matches at 10 bases. The CDR3 has 16 residues. V trimming: 2 bases; J trimming: 1 base; junction bases outside the gene matches: 2. The germline V gene has CDR1 KGHDR and CDR2 SFDVKD. The CDR3 DNA is TGTGCCACCAGTGATTCTGGACAGGGGGGCACAGATACGCAGTATTTT. As protein: CATSDSGQGGTDTQYF.

This clonotype was picked up a small number of times. The CDR3 DNA reads as TGCGCCAGCAGCGGGACGTTTTTTAGGTTCTTC. Translation gives CASSGTFFRFF. The J gene is TRBJ2-1, the V gene TRBV5-1, with D perhaps matching TRBD1 or TRBD2 (5 bases each). Germline V lookup: CDR1 SGHRS, CDR2 YFSETQ. There are 11 residues in the CDR3. Deletions cut 4 bases from V and 15 bases from J, with 14 bases between.

The chain employs TRBV28 and TRBJ1-5; no reliable D call. Germline CDR1 is MDHEN and CDR2 is SYDVKM. The CDR3 sequence is 13 residues long. V was clipped by 6 bases and J by 0 bases, with 6 bases between them. CDR3 coding DNA: TGTGCCAGCAGGCCGGCTAGCAATCAGCCCCAGCATTTT. Translated, it gives CASRPASNQPQHF. Complete variable domain (other parts from reference TRBV28 and TRBJ1-5): DVKVTQSSRYLVKRTGEKVFLECVQDMDHENMFWYRQDPGLGLRLIYFSYDVKMKEKGDIPEGYSVSREKKERFSLILESASTNQTSMYLCASRPASNQPQHFGDGTRLSIL.

This clonotype was detected only a few times. This CDR3 is CAWSVDNEQFF. For the CDR3, the DNA is TGTGCCTGGAGTGTAGATAATGAGCAGTTCTTC. This rearrangement joins TRBV30 to TRBJ2-1; no firm D call. The germline V and J ends were trimmed by 0 bases and 7 bases, with 4 bases remaining between them. CDR3 length: 11 residues. Germline CDR1 reads GTSNPN; CDR2 reads SVGIG (reference sequence).

This clonotype came up many times. The chain carries TRBV12-3 or TRBV12-4 and TRBJ2-7, with a tentative D call TRBD2 (6 bases). This CDR3 is built from 13 residues. V was clipped by 7 bases and J by 0 bases, with 10 bases between them. The CDR3 DNA reads TGTGCCAGCACCTGGGGGGACTCCTACGAGCAGTACTTC. Its translation is CASTWGDSYEQYF.

This sequence joins TRBV20-1 and TRBJ2-1, with D possibly matching TRBD1 (5 bases). CDR3 size: 14 residues. Germline V gene lookup returns CDR1 DFQATT and CDR2 SNEGSKA (reference sequence). V lost 3 bases, J lost 1 base, and 10 bases lay in between. CDR3 in amino acids: CSARDTVSYNEQFF. In DNA, the CDR3 is TGCAGTGCTAGGGACACGGTATCCTACAATGAGCAGTTCTTC.

In its sample, this clonotype was seen many times. The genes are TRBV12-3 or TRBV12-4 and TRBJ2-1; 9 nucleotides match TRBD2. CDR3 length: 15 residues. The J segment lost 6 bases and the V segment lost 5 bases, leaving 8 bases of the junction unmatched. The CDR3 is CASSDISGGTNEQFF. For the CDR3, the DNA is TGTGCCAGCAGTGACATAAGCGGGGGGACCAATGAGCAGTTCTTC.